This TCR beta chain was identified in a study of blood T cell repertoires in COVID-19. Study context: The samples span acute and convalescent COVID-19 from the United States, Italy and Spain.

This table comes from immunoSEQ multiplex PCR, and its TCRdb copy is limited to in-frame clones, with some not included. The sample has about 340,000 clones, 85% to 90% seen once. This clone was seen a handful of times. The sample carries other DNA sequences with the same CDR3. This clonotype was obtained from a woman between 45 and 60 years old with COVID-19, enrolled during active disease. The sequencing sample was made of peripheral blood.

In DNA form, the CDR3 reads TGCGCCAGCAGCTTGTATCCGGGAACCGGGGAGCTGTTTTTT. Protein: CASSLYPGTGELFF. The rearrangement uses TRBV5-1 and TRBJ2-2; possibly TRBD2 for D (5 bases). Looked up from germline, CDR1 is SGHRS and CDR2 is YFSETQ. CDR3 size: 14 residues. V was pared by 1 base and J by 5 bases, with 9 bases between.